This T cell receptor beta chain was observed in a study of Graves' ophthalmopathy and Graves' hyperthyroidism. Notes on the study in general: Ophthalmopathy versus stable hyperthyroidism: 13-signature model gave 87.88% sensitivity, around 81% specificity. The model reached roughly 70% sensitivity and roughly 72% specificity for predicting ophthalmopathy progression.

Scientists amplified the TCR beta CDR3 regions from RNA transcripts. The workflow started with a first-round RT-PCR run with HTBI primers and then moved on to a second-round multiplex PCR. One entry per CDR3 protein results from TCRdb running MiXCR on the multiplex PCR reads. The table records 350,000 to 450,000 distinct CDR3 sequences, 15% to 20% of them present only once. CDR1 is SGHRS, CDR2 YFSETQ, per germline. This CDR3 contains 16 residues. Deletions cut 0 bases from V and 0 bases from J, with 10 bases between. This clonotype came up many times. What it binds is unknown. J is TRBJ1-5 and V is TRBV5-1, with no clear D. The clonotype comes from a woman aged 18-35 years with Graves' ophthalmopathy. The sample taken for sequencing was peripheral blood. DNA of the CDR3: TGCGCCAGCAGCTTGGGGGGAGCGAATAGCAATCAGCCCCAGCATTTT. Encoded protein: CASSLGGANSNQPQHF.